This T cell receptor (beta chain) was profiled in a study of blood T cell repertoires in COVID-19. Whole-study context: COVID-19 samples from acute and convalescent phases originated in the United States, Italy and Spain. The cDNA or gDNA used as material had been derived from T cells, B-cell-depleted T cells, or PBMCs.

Original processing notes: Reference gene primers were amplified, and this amplification served to estimate nucleated cell counts. Using immunoSEQ multiplex PCR, the repertoire was profiled, and TCRdb retains in-frame clones only, with some absent. That table supplies the V and J calls and clone size; D and trimming were determined from the DNA. The sample carries roughly 280,000 clones, around 90% recorded once. As regards this clone: Other DNA variants within this sample encode the same CDR3.

The CDR3 consists of 12 residues. V was pared by 5 bases and J by 4 bases, with 9 bases between. Germline V gives CDR1 SGHTA, CDR2 FQGNSA. This sequence originates from a woman aged 50 to 60 who had recovered from COVID-19. Specimen: peripheral blood. This chain joins TRBV7-2 and TRBJ2-7, with a weak D call TRBD1 (6 bases). The CDR3 region is CASSAQGYEQYF. In DNA, the CDR3 is TGTGCCAGCAGCGCACAGGGATACGAGCAGTACTTC.